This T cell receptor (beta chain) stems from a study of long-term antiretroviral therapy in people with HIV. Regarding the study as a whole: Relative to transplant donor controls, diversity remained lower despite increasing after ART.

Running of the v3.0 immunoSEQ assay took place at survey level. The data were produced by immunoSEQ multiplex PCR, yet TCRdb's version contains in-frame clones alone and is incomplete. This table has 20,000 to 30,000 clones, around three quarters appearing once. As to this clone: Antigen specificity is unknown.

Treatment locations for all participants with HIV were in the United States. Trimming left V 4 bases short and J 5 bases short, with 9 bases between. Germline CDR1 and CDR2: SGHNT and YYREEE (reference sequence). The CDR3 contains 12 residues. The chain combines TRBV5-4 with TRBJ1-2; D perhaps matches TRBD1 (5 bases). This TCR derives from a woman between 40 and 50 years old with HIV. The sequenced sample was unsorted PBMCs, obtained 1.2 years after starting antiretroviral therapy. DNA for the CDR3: TGTGCCAGCAGCGCCGACAGATATGGCTACACCTTC. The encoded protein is CASSADRYGYTF. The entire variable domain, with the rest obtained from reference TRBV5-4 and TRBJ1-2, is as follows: ETGVTQSPTHLIKTRGQQVTLRCSSQSGHNTVSWYQQALGQGPQFIFQYYREEENGRGNFPPRFSGLQFPNYSSELNVNALELDDSALYLCASSADRYGYTFGSGTRLTVV.